This entry lists 7 T cell receptor beta chains sequenced from one sample in a study of T cell changes during pregnancy in multiple sclerosis. The repertoire was sequenced with immunoSEQ multiplex PCR; TCRdb's copy has only in-frame clones and lacks some. Counted here are tens of thousands of clones, approximately 94% occurring once; the ten biggest clones make up 2.5%. The source was peripheral blood, collected in the third trimester of pregnancy. The receptors were gathered from a female donor with multiple sclerosis, enrolled in a pregnancy study.

The gene calls are TRBV5-5 and TRBJ2-1; 8 bases are shared with TRBD1. Germline CDR1 is SGHKS and CDR2 is YYEKEE (reference sequence). V gave up 2 bases and J gave up 4 bases; unmatched junction bases: 14. The CDR3 has 18 amino acids. CDR3 amino acids: CASSFTQRTGRGYNEQFF. The CDR3 nucleotides read TGTGCCAGCAGCTTCACCCAAAGGACAGGGCGAGGGTACAATGAGCAGTTCTTC.

The chain uses TRBV6-1 and TRBJ1-5; D not certain. The CDR3 runs to 15 residues. CDR1 and CDR2 from the germline V gene are MNHNS and SASEGT. V was pared by 4 bases and J by 4 bases, with 14 bases between. In nucleotides, the CDR3 is TGTGCCAGCAGTGGCCCCCAGGCCCGAAATCAGCCCCAGCATTTT. Translating gives CASSGPQARNQPQHF.

V usage is TRBV19 and J usage is TRBJ1-5, with 7 bases lining up with TRBD1. The CDR3 consists of 14 residues. CDR1 LNHDA and CDR2 SQIVND come from the germline V gene (reference sequence). The V segment lost 5 bases and the J segment 4 bases; nucleotides outside the gene matches: 5. DNA of the CDR3: TGTGCCAGTAGTTCGGGACAGAGGAATCAGCCCCAGCATTTT. It encodes CASSSGQRNQPQHF.

This clone was counted between two and nine times. This chain uses TRBV18 with TRBJ1-5, with D hard to call. Germline V gives CDR1 KGHSH, CDR2 LQKENI. V was pared by 1 base and J by 2 bases, with 12 bases between. The CDR3 covers 16 residues. The CDR3 DNA is TGTGCCAGCTCACCACGCGAGGGTTCTGGCAATCAGCCCCAGCATTTT. Residues: CASSPREGSGNQPQHF.

J is TRBJ1-3 and V is TRBV9, with a tentative D call TRBD1 (5 bases). Germline values: CDR1 SGDLS, CDR2 YYNGEE. Trimming stripped 0 bases from V and 0 bases from J, with 10 bases between. CDR3 length equals 16 residues. The CDR3: CASSVAGDLSGNTIYF. The CDR3 coding sequence is TGTGCCAGCAGCGTAGCGGGGGACCTCTCTGGAAACACCATATATTTT.

The genes are TRBV5-6 and TRBJ2-3; the match to TRBD1 covers 7 bases. After removal of 3 bases from V and 0 bases from J, the junction contained 10 bases not matched to a gene. The CDR3 extends over 17 amino acids. Germline CDR1 reads SGHDT; CDR2 reads YYEEEE. The CDR3 protein is CASSYPGGQTSTDTQYF. CDR3 nucleotide sequence: TGTGCCAGCAGCTACCCAGGGGGACAAACTAGCACAGATACGCAGTATTTT.

The J gene is TRBJ2-2, the V gene TRBV15; D perhaps matches TRBD1 (5 bases). V gave up 3 bases and J gave up 1 base, with 6 bases separating them. The CDR3 spans 14 residues. CDR1 is LNHNV, CDR2 YYDKDF, per germline (reference sequence). The CDR3 region has the DNA TGTGCCACCAGCAGGACAGAGAACACCGGGGAGCTGTTTTTT. Amino acid sequence: CATSRTENTGELFF.